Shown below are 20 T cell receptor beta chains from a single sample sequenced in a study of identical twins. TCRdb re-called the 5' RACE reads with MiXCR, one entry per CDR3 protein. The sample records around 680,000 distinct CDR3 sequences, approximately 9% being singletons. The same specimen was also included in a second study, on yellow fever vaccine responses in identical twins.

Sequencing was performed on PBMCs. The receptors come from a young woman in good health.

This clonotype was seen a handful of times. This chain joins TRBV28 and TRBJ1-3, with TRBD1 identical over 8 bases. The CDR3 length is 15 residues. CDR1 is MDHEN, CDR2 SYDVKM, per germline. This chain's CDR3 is CGSMTGANSGNTIYF. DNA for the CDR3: TGTGGGTCGATGACAGGGGCCAACTCTGGAAACACCATATATTTT.

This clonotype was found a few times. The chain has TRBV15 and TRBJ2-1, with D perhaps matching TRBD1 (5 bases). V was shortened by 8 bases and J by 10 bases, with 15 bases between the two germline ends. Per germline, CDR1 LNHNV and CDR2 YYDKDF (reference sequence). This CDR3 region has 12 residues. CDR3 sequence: CATEDSYSEQFF. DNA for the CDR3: TGTGCCACCGAAGACAGCTACAGCGAGCAGTTCTTC. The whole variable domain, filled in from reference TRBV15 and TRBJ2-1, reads DAMVIQNPRYQVTQFGKPVTLSCSQTLNHNVMYWYQQKSSQAPKLLFHYYDKDFNNEADTPDNFQSRRPNTSFCFLDIRSPGLGDTAMYLCATEDSYSEQFFGPGTRLTVL.

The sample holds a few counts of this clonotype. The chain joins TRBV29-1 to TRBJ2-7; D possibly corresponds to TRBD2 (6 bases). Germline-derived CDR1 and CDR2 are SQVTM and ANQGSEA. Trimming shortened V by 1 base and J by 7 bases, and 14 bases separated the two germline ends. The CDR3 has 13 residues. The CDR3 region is CSVEGVGGGEQYF. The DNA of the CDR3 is TGCAGCGTTGAAGGGGTGGGAGGAGGGGAGCAGTACTTC.

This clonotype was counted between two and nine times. The CDR3 DNA is TGTGCCAGCAGTCCACACTCCGGGGACGGTTTGGATACGCAGTATTTT. Residues: CASSPHSGDGLDTQYF. V usage is TRBV27 and J usage is TRBJ2-3; D tentatively fits TRBD1 or TRBD2 (5 bases each). The CDR3 spans 16 residues. Trimming shortened V by 5 bases and J by 6 bases, and 21 bases separated the two germline ends. CDR1 is MNHEY and CDR2 is SMNVEV in the germline V gene (reference sequence).

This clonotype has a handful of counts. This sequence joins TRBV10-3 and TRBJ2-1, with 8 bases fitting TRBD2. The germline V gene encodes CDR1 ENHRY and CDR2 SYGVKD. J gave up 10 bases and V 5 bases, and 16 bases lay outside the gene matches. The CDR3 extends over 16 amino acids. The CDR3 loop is CAISWAAGVLGGEQFF. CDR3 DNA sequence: TGTGCCATCAGTTGGGCAGCGGGGGTCCTAGGGGGGGAGCAGTTCTTC.

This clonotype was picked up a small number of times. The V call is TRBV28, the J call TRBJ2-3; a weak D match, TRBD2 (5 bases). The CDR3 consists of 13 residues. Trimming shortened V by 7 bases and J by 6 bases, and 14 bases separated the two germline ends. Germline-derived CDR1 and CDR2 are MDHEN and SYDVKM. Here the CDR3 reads CASNLAMDDTQYF. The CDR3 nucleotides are TGTGCCAGCAACCTAGCAATGGACGATACGCAGTATTTT. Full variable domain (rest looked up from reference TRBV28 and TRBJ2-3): DVKVTQSSRYLVKRTGEKVFLECVQDMDHENMFWYRQDPGLGLRLIYFSYDVKMKEKGDIPEGYSVSREKKERFSLILESASTNQTSMYLCASNLAMDDTQYFGPGTRLTVL.

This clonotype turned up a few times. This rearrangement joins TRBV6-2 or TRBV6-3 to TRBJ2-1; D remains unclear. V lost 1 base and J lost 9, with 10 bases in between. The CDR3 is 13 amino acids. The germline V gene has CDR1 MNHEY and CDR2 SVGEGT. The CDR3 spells CASSYYPDLEQFF. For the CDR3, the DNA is TGTGCCAGCAGTTACTATCCCGACCTTGAGCAGTTCTTC.

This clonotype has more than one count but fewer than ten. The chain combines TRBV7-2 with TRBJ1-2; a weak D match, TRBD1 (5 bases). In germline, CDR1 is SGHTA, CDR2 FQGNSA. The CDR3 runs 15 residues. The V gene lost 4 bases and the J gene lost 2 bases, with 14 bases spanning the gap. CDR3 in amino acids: CASSSGWGTNYGYTF. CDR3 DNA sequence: TGTGCCAGCAGCTCCGGGTGGGGGACCAACTATGGCTACACCTTC.

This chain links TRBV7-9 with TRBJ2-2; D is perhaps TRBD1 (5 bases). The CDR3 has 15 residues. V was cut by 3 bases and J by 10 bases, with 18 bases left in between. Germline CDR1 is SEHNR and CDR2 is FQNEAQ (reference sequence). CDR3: CASSFLQESASELFF. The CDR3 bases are TGTGCCAGCAGCTTCTTACAGGAGTCAGCGTCGGAGCTGTTTTTT.

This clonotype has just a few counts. The CDR3 reads CASTSGSITDTQYF. The DNA for the CDR3 is TGTGCCAGCACGTCAGGTTCAATCACAGATACGCAGTATTTT. V and J are TRBV12-3 or TRBV12-4 and TRBJ2-3; D unresolved. V was shortened by 7 bases and J by 2 bases, with 13 bases between the two germline ends. The CDR3 loop spans 14 amino acids.

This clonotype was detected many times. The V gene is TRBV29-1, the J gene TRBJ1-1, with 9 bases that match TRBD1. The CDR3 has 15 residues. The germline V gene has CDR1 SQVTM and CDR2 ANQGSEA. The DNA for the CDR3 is TGCAGTTTCAAGAGAGGGACAGGGTGGAACACTGAAGCTTTCTTT. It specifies CSFKRGTGWNTEAFF.

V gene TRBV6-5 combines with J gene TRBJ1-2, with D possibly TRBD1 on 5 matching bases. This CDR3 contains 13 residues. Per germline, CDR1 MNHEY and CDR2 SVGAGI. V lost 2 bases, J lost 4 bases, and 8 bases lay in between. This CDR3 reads CASSYARGYGYTF. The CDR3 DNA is TGTGCCAGCAGTTACGCTAGGGGCTATGGCTACACCTTC.

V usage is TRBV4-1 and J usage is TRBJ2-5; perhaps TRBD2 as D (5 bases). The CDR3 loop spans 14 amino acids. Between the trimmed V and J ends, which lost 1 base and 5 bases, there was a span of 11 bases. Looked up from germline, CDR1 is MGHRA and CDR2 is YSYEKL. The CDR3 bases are TGCGCCAGCAGCCAAGGGGTGAGGAGGGAGACCCAGTACTTC. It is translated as CASSQGVRRETQYF.

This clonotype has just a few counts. The CDR3 sequence: CASSLRYYNEQFF. The CDR3 bases are TGTGCCAGCAGCCTAAGATATTACAATGAGCAGTTCTTC. This rearrangement joins TRBV14 to TRBJ2-1; D not certain. CDR3 length equals 13 residues. V was pared by 4 bases and J by 4 bases, with 8 bases between. Germline values: CDR1 SGHDN, CDR2 FVKESK.

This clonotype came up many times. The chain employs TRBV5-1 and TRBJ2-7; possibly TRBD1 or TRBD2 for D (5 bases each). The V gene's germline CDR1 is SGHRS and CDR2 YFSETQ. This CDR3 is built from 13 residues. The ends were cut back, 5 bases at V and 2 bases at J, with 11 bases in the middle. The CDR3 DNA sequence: TGCGCCAGCAGAGGGGACGGAACCTACGAGCAGTACTTC. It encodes CASRGDGTYEQYF.

CDR3 sequence (DNA): TGTGCCAGCAGCGGTCCGGGACAGCGGTACGAGCAGTACTTC. It encodes CASSGPGQRYEQYF. The chain combines TRBV11-2 with TRBJ2-7, with 7 nucleotides matching TRBD1. J was trimmed by 4 bases and V by 5 bases; bases with no gene match: 8. The CDR3 runs 14 residues. Germline assignment: CDR1 SGHAT and CDR2 FQNNGV.

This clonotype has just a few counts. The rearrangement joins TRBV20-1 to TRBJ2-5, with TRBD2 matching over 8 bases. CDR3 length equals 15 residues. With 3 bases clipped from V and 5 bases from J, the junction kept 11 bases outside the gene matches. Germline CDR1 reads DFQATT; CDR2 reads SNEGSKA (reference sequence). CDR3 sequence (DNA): TGCAGTGCTAGCGTCGGGTCGGGAGGGCCGGAGACCCAGTACTTC. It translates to CSASVGSGGPETQYF.

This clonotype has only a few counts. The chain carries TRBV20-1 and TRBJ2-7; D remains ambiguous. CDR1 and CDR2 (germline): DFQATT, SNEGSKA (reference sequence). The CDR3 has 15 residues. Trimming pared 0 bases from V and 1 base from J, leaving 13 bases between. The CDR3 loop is CSAREVLGVSYEQYF. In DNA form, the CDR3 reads TGCAGTGCTAGAGAAGTTTTGGGCGTGTCCTACGAGCAGTACTTC.

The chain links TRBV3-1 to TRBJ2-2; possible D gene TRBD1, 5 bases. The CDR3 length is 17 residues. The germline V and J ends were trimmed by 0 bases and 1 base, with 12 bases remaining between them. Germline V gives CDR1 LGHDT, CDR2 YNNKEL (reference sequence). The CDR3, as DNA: TGTGCCAGCAGCCAAGACCCGCAGGGATTGAACACCGGGGAGCTGTTTTTT. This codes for CASSQDPQGLNTGELFF.

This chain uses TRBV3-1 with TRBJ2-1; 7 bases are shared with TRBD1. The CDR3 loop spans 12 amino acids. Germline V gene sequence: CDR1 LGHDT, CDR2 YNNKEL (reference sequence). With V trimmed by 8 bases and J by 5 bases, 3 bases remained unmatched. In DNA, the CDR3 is TGTGCCAGCCGGGACAGACACAATGAGCAGTTCTTC. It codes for CASRDRHNEQFF.